Each of the 15 T cell receptor beta chains below was sequenced from the same sample in a study of blood T cell repertoires in COVID-19. Clones were sequenced by immunoSEQ multiplex PCR, and TCRdb holds only the in-frame ones, with some missing. The sample records around 260,000 clones, 70% to 85% being singletons. Sample: peripheral blood. The origin of the receptors is a human donor with COVID-19, enrolled during active disease. The donor label of this sample is uncertain.

The rearrangement links TRBV28 to TRBJ2-2, with TRBD2 matching 14 bases. J lost 4 bases, V lost 8 bases, and 9 bases had no gene match. There are 17 residues in the CDR3. Germline V gene sequence: CDR1 MDHEN, CDR2 SYDVKM. The DNA of the CDR3 is TGTGCCAGCGCCCCCCAAGGACTAGCGGGGGGCACCGGGGAGCTGTTTTTT. Amino acid sequence: CASAPQGLAGGTGELFF.

This clone was detected a few times. The CDR3 DNA follows: TGTGCCAGCAGCTTGGGGCTAGCGGGAGTCGGAGAGCAGTACTTC. This translates into CASSLGLAGVGEQYF. The V call is TRBV7-9, the J call TRBJ2-7; 10 bases agree with TRBD2. CDR3 length: 15 residues. Germline V gene data show CDR1 as SEHNR and CDR2 as FQNEAQ (reference sequence). V trimming: 3 bases; J trimming: 7 bases; junction bases outside the gene matches: 9.

The V and J genes are TRBV19 and TRBJ2-5; 7 bases are shared with TRBD2. The ends lost 7 bases at V and 7 bases at J; junction bases unmatched: 6. The CDR3 is 12 amino acids. Germline V CDR1 and CDR2: LNHDA, SQIVND (reference sequence). This CDR3 is CASTRGEGTQYF. CDR3 coding DNA: TGTGCCAGTACCCGGGGGGAGGGGACCCAGTACTTC.

The chain recombines TRBV23-1 with TRBJ1-5; 9 bases are shared with TRBD1. TRBV23-1 is noted as an ORF with a role that remains uncertain. CDR3 length: 15 residues. Germline trimming cut 0 bases from V and 7 bases from J; bases unmatched to any gene: 4. The CDR3 region is CASSQSQGARQPQHF. CDR3 coding DNA: TGCGCCAGCAGTCAATCACAGGGGGCAAGGCAGCCCCAGCATTTT.

The table lists this clone with a count of one. The chain has TRBV7-9 and TRBJ2-5, with 9 bases fitting TRBD1. CDR1 SEHNR and CDR2 FQNEAQ come from the germline V gene (reference sequence). The V segment lost 6 bases and the J segment 1 base; nucleotides outside the gene matches: 3. The CDR3 has 14 amino acids. CDR3 in amino acids: CASRQDRGQETQYF. The CDR3 DNA sequence: TGTGCCAGCAGGCAGGACAGGGGCCAAGAGACCCAGTACTTC.

This clone was observed a single time. CDR3 in amino acids: CASSYAGTGGNTIYF. The DNA for the CDR3 is TGTGCCAGCAGTTACGCCGGGACAGGGGGAAACACCATATATTTT. J is TRBJ1-3 and V is TRBV6-5, with 9 bases identical to TRBD1. V lost 2 bases to trimming and J lost 4 bases; unmatched junction nucleotides: 3. The CDR3 contains 15 residues. Per the germline V gene, CDR1 is MNHEY and CDR2 is SVGAGI.

The chain recombines TRBV18 with TRBJ1-3; maybe TRBD1 (6 bases). V dropped 3 bases and J dropped 9 bases, with 18 bases sitting between them. Germline V gene lookup returns CDR1 KGHSH and CDR2 LQKENI. The CDR3 is made up of 15 amino acids. CDR3 protein: CASSPPQGGRGTIYF. As DNA, the CDR3 is TGTGCCAGCTCACCCCCGCAAGGAGGCAGGGGCACCATATATTTT.

This clone appeared once. The chain carries TRBV7-3 and TRBJ1-1; D remains ambiguous. The germline V and J ends were trimmed by 6 bases and 4 bases, with 9 bases remaining between them. The germline gives CDR1 SGHTA, CDR2 FQGTGA. This CDR3 comprises 12 residues. The CDR3 is CASRNRGTEAFF. The CDR3 DNA sequence: TGTGCCAGCAGGAACCGGGGCACTGAAGCTTTCTTT.

The CDR3 sequence is CAGTDTNTGELFF. For the CDR3, the DNA is TGTGCCGGAACGGACACGAACACCGGGGAGCTGTTTTTT. V is TRBV10-3 and J is TRBJ2-2, with TRBD1 as a possible D gene (5 bases). This CDR3 spans 13 amino acids. Germline V gives CDR1 ENHRY, CDR2 SYGVKD. V lost 11 bases and J lost 0, with 10 bases in between.

This clone was detected a few times. This sequence joins TRBV6-5 and TRBJ1-5, with 8 positions matching TRBD1. Germline CDR1 MNHEY, CDR2 SVGAGI. The CDR3 is 13 amino acids. With 6 bases clipped from V and 2 bases from J, the junction kept 0 bases outside the gene matches. The CDR3 sequence: CASRGQGNQPQHF. Here the CDR3 DNA reads TGTGCCAGCAGGGGACAGGGCAATCAGCCCCAGCATTTT.

This clone was observed a handful of times. The V gene is TRBV6-1, the J gene TRBJ1-3; no reliable D call. Per germline, CDR1 MNHNS and CDR2 SASEGT. The V gene lost 2 bases and the J gene lost 1 base, with 6 bases spanning the gap. The CDR3 totals 14 residues. The CDR3 is CASSESGSGNTIYF. CDR3 coding DNA: TGTGCCAGCAGTGAATCCGGTTCTGGAAACACCATATATTTT.

In its sample, this clone was seen once. The chain joins TRBV3-1 (or the pseudogene TRBV3-2) to TRBJ1-5, with TRBD1 as a possible D gene (6 bases). The CDR3 runs to 14 residues. Germline V CDR1 and CDR2: LGHDT, YNNKEL (reference sequence). The V end lost 9 bases, the J end lost 2 bases, and 14 bases lay between the germline ends. In nucleotides, the CDR3 is TGTGCCAGGATTTACAGGGAATGCAATCAGCCCCAGCATTTT. Protein: CARIYRECNQPQHF.

The chain employs TRBV7-3 and TRBJ2-3, with D possibly TRBD1 on 5 matching bases. Germline V lookup: CDR1 SGHTA, CDR2 FQGTGA. The CDR3 sequence is 14 residues long. V was clipped by 5 bases and J by 6 bases, with 15 bases between them. CDR3 nucleotide sequence: TGTGCCAGCAGCCAAGCAGGGCTCATCGATACGCAGTATTTT. Translating it yields CASSQAGLIDTQYF.

J is TRBJ2-5 and V is TRBV28, with 8 bases that match TRBD1. Germline CDR1 MDHEN, CDR2 SYDVKM. This CDR3 contains 14 residues. V gave up 3 bases and J gave up 4 bases; unmatched junction bases: 4. DNA for the CDR3: TGTGCCAGCAGTTTCCAGGGGGCGGGAGAGACCCAGTACTTC. Residues: CASSFQGAGETQYF.

This clone was recorded many times. The chain links TRBV15 to TRBJ1-2; 8 bases agree with TRBD1. This CDR3 is built from 15 residues. Per germline, CDR1 LNHNV and CDR2 YYDKDF (reference sequence). V lost 1 base and J lost 4; bases outside the gene matches: 5. The CDR3 DNA sequence: TGTGCCACCAGCAGAGCCTGGACAGGGTCCTATGGCTACACCTTC. The encoded protein is CATSRAWTGSYGYTF.